This T cell receptor beta chain was identified during a study of T cells in Graves' hyperthyroidism and ophthalmopathy (dated by TCRdb to the late 2010s). Notes on the research overall: Peripheral blood was sampled at the time of initial diagnosis, prior to any treatment. An independent validation cohort of 18 to 20 hyperthyroidism patients and 17 patients who later progressed to ophthalmopathy tested prospective prediction of ophthalmopathy. The paper reports TCR Vbeta CDR3 sequencing of fewer than 150 peripheral blood samples: around 41 ophthalmopathy, over 70 hyperthyroidism and 17 progressor patients. The study also compared thyroid tissue and blood T-cell repertoires from five or six Graves' hyperthyroidism patients. For training and testing, the 100 or so patients in the discovery cohort were randomly divided in a 7:3 ratio. Once sampling was done, hyperthyroidism patients were given methimazole at a starting dose of 30 mg daily, whereas ophthalmopathy patients were given high-dose intravenous methylprednisolone. To identify distinguishing TCR V-J signatures, a discovery cohort of 90 to 100 patients was used, comprising 43 with Graves' ophthalmopathy and around 60 with stable Graves' hyperthyroidism.

The CDR3 goes from the cysteine to the phenylalanine over 13 residues. Of the read, only the CDR3 DNA is kept; its 39 bases are in frame from base 1. CDR1 SSHAT and CDR2 FNYEAQ are derived from the germline V gene (reference sequence). Comments on this clonotype: Its antigen is currently not known. No much larger clone exists at a distance of one base, and base qualities are not known.

Graves' hyperthyroidism was defined as stable when no progression to ophthalmopathy occurred over 18 months of follow-up. Hyperthyroidism patients were newly diagnosed, had a disease duration of under 2 months, and were aged 18 to 65 years. Patients with uncontrolled infections, other autoimmune diseases, pregnancy or lactation were excluded. Clinical symptoms, serum thyroxine and TRAb, thyroid ultrasound, and orbital computed tomography formed the basis for the diagnoses. PBMCs were separated from 10 ml of fresh peripheral blood using Ficoll-Paque density gradient centrifugation. Trizol reagent was used to extract total RNA, and RNA quality was then checked on an Agilent 2100 Bioanalyzer. Results and caveats for the whole study, not just this receptor: Sample size was not statistically predetermined, and blinding of investigators to group allocation was not performed. A 13 V-J signature model separated ophthalmopathy from stable hyperthyroidism, with around 90% sensitivity and roughly 81% specificity in cross-validation and 80%/75% in testing. Most expanded thyroid clonotypes (frequency above 0.001) were also detected in blood, a finding suggesting that blood repertoires may reflect thyroid immune responses. In validation, the model predicted progression to ophthalmopathy a median of around six months before onset, with about 70% sensitivity and more than 72% specificity.

Amplification of TCR beta CDR3 regions was carried out from RNA transcripts. The first round of RT-PCR for the TCR CDR3 was performed with the HTBI primer set and the Qiagen OneStep RT-PCR kit. The libraries were constructed in a second round of multiplex PCR and then size-selected and purified. Libraries were sequenced paired-end with 100 bp reads on an Illumina HiSeq2000. Processing in the source paper ran as follows. SOAPnuke was used to process the raw data, with reads discarded if the reads contained adapters or uncalled bases, had a mean Phred below 15, or lacked an exact constant-primer or identifier match. COPE v1.2.5 was used to merge the high-quality paired reads, and each unique nucleotide sequence was defined as a clonotype. Clonotypes were aligned to IMGT TRBV, TRBD and TRBJ reference segments using MiTCR v1.1. Only V-J combinations with frequency above 0.0001, covering 99% to 99.2% of repertoires, were analysed. The TCS score was defined as F50 (clonal expansion) divided by E x V (chaos), with BLOSUM62-based TCRdist calculated between CDR3 peptides within each V-J. Welch's t-statistics and random forest reduced roughly 530 V-J features to about 12, which were used in a naive Bayes classifier (R e1071). The raw public reads went through TCRdb reprocessing: fastp at Q25, MiXCR clone calling, in-frame beta chains kept. When rows share a CDR3 protein, they turn into one entry using the most common DNA and genes. The authors' filters were not applied to this entry. Within this sample are some 200,000 distinct CDR3 sequences, with around a sixth of them counted one time only. Together, the top ten hold more than 50% of the sample.

Sequencing was performed on blood. The sequence links TRBV7-7 to TRBJ2-6; the D gene identity is not certain. The TCR sequence derives from a woman aged 45-59 years with Graves' hyperthyroidism. In nucleotide form, the sequence is TGTGCTACTAAGGACTCTGGGGCCAACGTCCTGACTTTC. Its amino acids are CATKDSGANVLTF.